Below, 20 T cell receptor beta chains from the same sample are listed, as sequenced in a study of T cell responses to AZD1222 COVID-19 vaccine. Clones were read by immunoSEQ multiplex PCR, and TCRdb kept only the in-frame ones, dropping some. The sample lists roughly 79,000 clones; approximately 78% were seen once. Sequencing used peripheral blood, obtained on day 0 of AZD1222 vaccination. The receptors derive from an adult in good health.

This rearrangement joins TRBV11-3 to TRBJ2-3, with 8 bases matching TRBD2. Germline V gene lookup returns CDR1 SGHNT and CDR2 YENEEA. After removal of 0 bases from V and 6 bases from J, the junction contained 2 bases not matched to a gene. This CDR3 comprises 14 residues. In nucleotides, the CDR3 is TGTGCCAGCAGCTTAGACGGGAGGGAGGATACGCAGTATTTT. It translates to CASSLDGREDTQYF.

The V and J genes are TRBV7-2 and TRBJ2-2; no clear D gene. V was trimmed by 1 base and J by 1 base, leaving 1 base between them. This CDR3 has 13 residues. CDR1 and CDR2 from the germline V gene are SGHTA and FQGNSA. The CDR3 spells CASSLENTGELFF. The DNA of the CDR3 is TGTGCCAGCAGCTTAGAGAACACCGGGGAGCTGTTTTTT. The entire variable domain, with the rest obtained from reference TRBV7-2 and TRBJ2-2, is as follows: GAGVSQSPSNKVTEKGKDVELRCDPISGHTALYWYRQSLGQGLEFLIYFQGNSAPDKSGLPSDRFSAERTGGSVSTLTIQRTQQEDSAVYLCASSLENTGELFFGEGSRLTVL.

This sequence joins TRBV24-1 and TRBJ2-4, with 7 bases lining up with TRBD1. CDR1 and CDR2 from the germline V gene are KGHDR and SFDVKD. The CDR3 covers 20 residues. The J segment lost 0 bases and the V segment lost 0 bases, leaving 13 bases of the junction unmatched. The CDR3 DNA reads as TGTGCCACCAGTGATTTGCAATTGGGCCCGGGACAGCTAGCCAAAAACATTCAGTACTTC. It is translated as CATSDLQLGPGQLAKNIQYF.

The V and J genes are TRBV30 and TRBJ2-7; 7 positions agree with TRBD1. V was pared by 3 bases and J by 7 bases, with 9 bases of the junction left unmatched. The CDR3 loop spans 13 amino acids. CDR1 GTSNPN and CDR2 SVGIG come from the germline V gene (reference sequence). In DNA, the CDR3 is TGTGCCTGGAGAAGGACAGGTGTCTTGGAGCAGTACTTC. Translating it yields CAWRRTGVLEQYF.

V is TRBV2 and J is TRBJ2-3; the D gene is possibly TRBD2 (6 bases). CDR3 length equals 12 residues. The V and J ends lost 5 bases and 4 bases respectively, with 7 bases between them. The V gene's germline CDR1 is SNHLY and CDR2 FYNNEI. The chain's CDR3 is CASSREADTQYF. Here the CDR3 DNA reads TGTGCCAGCAGTAGGGAGGCAGATACGCAGTATTTT. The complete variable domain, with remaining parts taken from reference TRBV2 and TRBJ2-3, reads EPEVTQTPSHQVTQMGQEVILRCVPISNHLYFYWYRQILGQKVEFLVSFYNNEISEKSEIFDDQFSVERPDGSNFTLKIRSTKLEDSAMYFCASSREADTQYFGPGTRLTVL.

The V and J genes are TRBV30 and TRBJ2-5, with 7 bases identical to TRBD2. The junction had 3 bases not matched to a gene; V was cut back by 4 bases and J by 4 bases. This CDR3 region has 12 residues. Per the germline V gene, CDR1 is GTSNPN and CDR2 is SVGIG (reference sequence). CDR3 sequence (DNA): TGTGCCTGGATGGTAGCGGGAGAGACCCAGTACTTC. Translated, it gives CAWMVAGETQYF.

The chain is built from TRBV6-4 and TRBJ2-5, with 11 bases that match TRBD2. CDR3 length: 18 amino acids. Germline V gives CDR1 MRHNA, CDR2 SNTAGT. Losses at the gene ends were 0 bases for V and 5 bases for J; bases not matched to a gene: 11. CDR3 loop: CASSDSRLAGGRGETQYF. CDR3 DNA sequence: TGTGCCAGCAGTGACTCGAGGCTAGCGGGAGGACGGGGGGAGACCCAGTACTTC.

The CDR3 region is CAWSVRDVAFF. In DNA, the CDR3 is TGTGCCTGGAGTGTAAGGGATGTGGCTTTCTTT. The rearrangement joins TRBV30 to TRBJ1-1; D is unresolved. Trimming removed 0 bases from V and 11 bases from J, with 10 bases in between. This CDR3 has 11 amino acids. Germline CDR1 reads GTSNPN; CDR2 reads SVGIG (reference sequence). Full variable domain (missing parts from reference TRBV30 and TRBJ1-1): SQTIHQWPATLVQPVGSPLSLECTVEGTSNPNLYWYRQAAGRGLQLLFYSVGIGQISSEVPQNLSASRPQDRQFILSSKKLLLSDSGFYLCAWSVRDVAFFGQGTRLTVV.

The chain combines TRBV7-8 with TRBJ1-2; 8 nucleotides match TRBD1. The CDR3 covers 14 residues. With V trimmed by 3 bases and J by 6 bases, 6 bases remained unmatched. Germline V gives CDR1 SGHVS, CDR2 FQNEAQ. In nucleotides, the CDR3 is TGTGCCAGCAGCTTGGCAGGGGGCAATAATGGCTACACCTTC. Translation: CASSLAGGNNGYTF. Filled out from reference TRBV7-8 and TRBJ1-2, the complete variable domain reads GAGVSQSPRYKVAKRGQDVALRCDPISGHVSLFWYQQALGQGPEFLTYFQNEAQLDKSGLPSDRFFAERPEGSVSTLKIQRTQQEDSAVYLCASSLAGGNNGYTFGSGTRLTVV.

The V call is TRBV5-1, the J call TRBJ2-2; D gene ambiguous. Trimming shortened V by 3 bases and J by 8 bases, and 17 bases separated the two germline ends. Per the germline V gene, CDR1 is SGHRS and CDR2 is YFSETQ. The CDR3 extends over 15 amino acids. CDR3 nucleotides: TGCGCCAGCAGCTCCTCGGGCCTTGGGCAGGGGGAGCTGTTTTTT. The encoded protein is CASSSSGLGQGELFF.

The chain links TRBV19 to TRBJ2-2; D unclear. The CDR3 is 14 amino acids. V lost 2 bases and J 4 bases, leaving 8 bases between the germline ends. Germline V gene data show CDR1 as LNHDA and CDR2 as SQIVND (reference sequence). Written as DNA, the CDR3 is TGTGCCAGTAGTATATCCGGGCTCACCGGGGAGCTGTTTTTT. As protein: CASSISGLTGELFF.

In nucleotides, the CDR3 is TGTGCCAGCAGCTTAGCTCCCCCCGGGACAGGGGTCGGCTACGAGCAGTACTTC. Translation: CASSLAPPGTGVGYEQYF. The chain joins TRBV11-2 to TRBJ2-7; 10 bases fit TRBD1. The ends lost 1 base at V and 3 bases at J; junction bases unmatched: 12. Looked up from germline, CDR1 is SGHAT and CDR2 is FQNNGV. The CDR3 runs 18 residues.

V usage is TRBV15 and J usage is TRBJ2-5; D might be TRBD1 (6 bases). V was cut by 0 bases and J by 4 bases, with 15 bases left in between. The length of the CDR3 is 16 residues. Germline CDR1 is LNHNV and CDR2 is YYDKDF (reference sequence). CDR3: CATSRDHRESGETQYF. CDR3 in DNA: TGTGCCACCAGCAGAGATCACAGGGAAAGCGGAGAGACCCAGTACTTC.

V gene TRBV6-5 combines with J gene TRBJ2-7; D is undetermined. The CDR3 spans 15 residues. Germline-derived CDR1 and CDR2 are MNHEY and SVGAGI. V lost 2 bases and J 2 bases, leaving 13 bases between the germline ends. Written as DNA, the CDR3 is TGTGCCAGCAGTTACGCTCCGGACGGCGCCTACGAGCAGTACTTC. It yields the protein CASSYAPDGAYEQYF.

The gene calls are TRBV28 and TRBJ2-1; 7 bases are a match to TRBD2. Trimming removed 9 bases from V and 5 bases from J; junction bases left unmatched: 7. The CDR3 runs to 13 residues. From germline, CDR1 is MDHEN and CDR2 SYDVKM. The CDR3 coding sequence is TGTGCCAGTTGCCTAGCGGCGAACAATGAGCAGTTCTTC. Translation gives CASCLAANNEQFF.

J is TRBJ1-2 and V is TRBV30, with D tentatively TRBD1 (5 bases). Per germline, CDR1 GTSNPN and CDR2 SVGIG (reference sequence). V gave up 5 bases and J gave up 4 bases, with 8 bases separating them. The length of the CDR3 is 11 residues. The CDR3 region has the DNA TGTGCCTGGGGGGGTGGCTATGGCTACACCTTC. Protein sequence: CAWGGGYGYTF. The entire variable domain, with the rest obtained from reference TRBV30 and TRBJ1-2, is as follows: SQTIHQWPATLVQPVGSPLSLECTVEGTSNPNLYWYRQAAGRGLQLLFYSVGIGQISSEVPQNLSASRPQDRQFILSSKKLLLSDSGFYLCAWGGGYGYTFGSGTRLTVV.

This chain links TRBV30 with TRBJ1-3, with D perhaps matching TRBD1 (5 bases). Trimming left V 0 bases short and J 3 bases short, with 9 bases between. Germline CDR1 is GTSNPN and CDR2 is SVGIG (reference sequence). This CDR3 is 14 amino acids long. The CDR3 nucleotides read TGTGCCTGGAGTGTGGGCAGGGATGGAAACACCATATATTTT. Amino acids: CAWSVGRDGNTIYF.

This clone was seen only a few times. The CDR3 sequence: CASSLDGPYTEAFF. DNA of the CDR3: TGTGCCAGCAGCTTGGACGGACCCTACACTGAAGCTTTCTTT. The chain uses TRBV14 and TRBJ1-1, with D unresolved. The ends were cut back, 5 bases at V and 3 bases at J, with 13 bases in the middle. Germline CDR1 is SGHDN and CDR2 is FVKESK. This CDR3 has 14 amino acids.

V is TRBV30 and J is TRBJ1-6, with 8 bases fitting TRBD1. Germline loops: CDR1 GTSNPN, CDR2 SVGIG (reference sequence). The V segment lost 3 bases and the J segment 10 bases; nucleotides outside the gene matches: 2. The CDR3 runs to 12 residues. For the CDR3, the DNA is TGTGCCTGGAGAGGACAGGGCTCACCCCTCCACTTT. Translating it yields CAWRGQGSPLHF. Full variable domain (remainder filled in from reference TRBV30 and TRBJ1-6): SQTIHQWPATLVQPVGSPLSLECTVEGTSNPNLYWYRQAAGRGLQLLFYSVGIGQISSEVPQNLSASRPQDRQFILSSKKLLLSDSGFYLCAWRGQGSPLHFGNGTRLTVT.

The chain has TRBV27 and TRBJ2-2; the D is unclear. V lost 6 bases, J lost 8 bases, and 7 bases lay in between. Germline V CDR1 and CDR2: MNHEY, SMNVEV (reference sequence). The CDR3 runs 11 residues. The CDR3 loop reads CASRFLGELFF. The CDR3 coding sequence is TGTGCCAGCAGGTTCCTTGGGGAGCTGTTTTTT.